The T cell receptor beta chain described here comes from a study of control samples from healthy donors and cancer patients. The CDR3 is 14 residues long. Trimming cost V 4 bases and J 10 bases; bases outside gene matches: 9. Germline V gene data show CDR1 as SGHAT and CDR2 as FQNNGV. Generated by immunoSEQ multiplex PCR, the TCRdb table keeps only in-frame clones and is missing some. The sample yields about 130,000 clones, 90% seen once. This receptor was taken from a man aged 40-49 years in good health. V gene TRBV11-2 combines with J gene TRBJ2-1; 8 bases align to TRBD2. Sequenced input: blood. In DNA, the CDR3 is TGTGCCAGCAGCTCTTCGGGACTAGTCTGGGAGCAGTTCTTC. Protein: CASSSSGLVWEQFF.